The 16 T cell receptor beta chains in this list originate from one sample, sequenced in a study of a mutant IDH1 vaccine in newly diagnosed glioma. This sample's time point: baseline, week 1 (first vaccination visit). The treatment here: pre-vaccination baseline after standard-of-care therapy. Sequencing was performed with immunoSEQ multiplex PCR; in TCRdb, only in-frame clones are kept and a portion is missing. The sample contains roughly 46,000 clones, roughly 89% of which appear only once. The sample was PBMCs, taken from a glioma patient treated with radiotherapy, temozolomide or both. These receptors were collected from a man between 40 and 49 years old with glioma.

This clone is medium-sized in the sample. CDR3 amino acids: CASSYPEDRVYF. As DNA, the CDR3 is TGTGCCAGCAGTTACCCCGAGGACAGGGTATACTTC. The rearrangement joins TRBV6-5 to TRBJ2-7; 8 positions match TRBD1. The germline CDR1 and CDR2 sequences are MNHEY and SVGAGI. With 2 bases clipped from V and 13 bases from J, the junction kept 7 bases outside the gene matches. The CDR3 extends over 12 amino acids.

This chain joins TRBV7-2 and TRBJ2-1; D is uncertain. The CDR3 extends over 11 amino acids. V was trimmed by 5 bases and J by 13 bases, leaving 12 bases between them. Germline V gene data show CDR1 as SGHTA and CDR2 as FQGNSA. The CDR3 region is CASSPGYTQFF. The CDR3 region has the DNA TGTGCCAGCAGCCCGGGCTACACCCAGTTCTTC.

Written as DNA, the CDR3 is TGTGCCAGCAGCCCCACGGGAGCGGAAGATACGCAGTATTTT. Amino acid sequence: CASSPTGAEDTQYF. The genes are TRBV9 and TRBJ2-3, with TRBD2 as a possible D gene (6 bases). CDR3 length equals 14 residues. With 4 bases removed from V and 5 bases from J, the gap between germline ends came to 14 bases. The germline V gene has CDR1 SGDLS and CDR2 YYNGEE.

This sequence joins TRBV7-2 and TRBJ1-4; D is unclear. In germline, CDR1 is SGHTA, CDR2 FQGNSA. The CDR3 loop spans 14 amino acids. Trimming cost V 5 bases and J 2 bases, with 9 bases left between them. CDR3 amino acids: CASSEQRTNEKLFF. DNA for the CDR3: TGTGCCAGCAGCGAGCAGCGCACTAATGAAAAACTGTTTTTT.

This clone occurred once. The J gene is TRBJ2-3, the V gene TRBV7-3; perhaps D is TRBD1 or TRBD2 (6 bases each). The CDR3 extends over 15 amino acids. Trimming removed 4 bases from V and 0 bases from J, with 11 bases in between. Germline V CDR1 and CDR2: SGHTA, FQGTGA. In DNA, the CDR3 is TGTGCCAGCAGCTCGCAGGGGACTAGCACAGATACGCAGTATTTT. As protein: CASSSQGTSTDTQYF.

The chain couples TRBV6-6 to TRBJ1-5; TRBD1 matches at 8 bases. The CDR3 totals 15 residues. Germline V CDR1 and CDR2: MNHNY, SVGAGI (reference sequence). V lost 6 bases and J lost 2; bases outside the gene matches: 6. CDR3 residues: CASRSGQGGNQPQHF. The CDR3 nucleotides are TGTGCCAGCAGGAGCGGACAGGGCGGCAATCAGCCCCAGCATTTT.

This sequence joins TRBV10-3 and TRBJ1-3; D gene uncertain. Trimming removed 2 bases from V and 4 bases from J, with 12 bases in between. Per the germline V gene, CDR1 is ENHRY and CDR2 is SYGVKD. This CDR3 spans 15 amino acids. The CDR3 nucleotides are TGTGCCATCAGTGAGAGCCCGGGGATGGGAAACACCATATATTTT. Its protein is CAISESPGMGNTIYF.

The chain carries TRBV4-1 and TRBJ2-7; a weak D match, TRBD2 (6 bases). CDR1 is MGHRA and CDR2 is YSYEKL in the germline V gene. CDR3 size: 16 residues. V gave up 0 bases and J gave up 3 bases, with 15 bases separating them. DNA for the CDR3: TGCGCCAGCAGCCAAGAGTGGGGAGGCCCTAACTACGAGCAGTACTTC. The encoded protein is CASSQEWGGPNYEQYF.

In its sample, this clone was seen once. V is TRBV2 and J is TRBJ2-1; D gene ambiguous. CDR1 SNHLY and CDR2 FYNNEI come from the germline V gene. V dropped 1 base and J dropped 15 bases, with 13 bases sitting between them. The CDR3 covers 12 residues. CDR3 DNA sequence: TGTGCCAGCAGTGAAGGGTGGGTAGAAGGGTTCTTC. This codes for CASSEGWVEGFF.

This clone came up once. This sequence joins TRBV5-1 and TRBJ1-1; D is uncertain. The CDR3 is 14 residues long. The V gene's germline CDR1 is SGHRS and CDR2 YFSETQ. V dropped 0 bases and J dropped 12 bases, with 18 bases sitting between them. This CDR3 reads CASSLASGVTPTFF. CDR3 coding DNA: TGCGCCAGCAGCTTGGCTTCTGGGGTGACACCAACTTTCTTT.

A single count supports this clone. The chain has TRBV4-2 and TRBJ2-7; 7 nucleotides agree with TRBD2. V gave up 3 bases and J gave up 7 bases; unmatched junction bases: 9. The CDR3 extends over 14 amino acids. CDR1 LGHNA and CDR2 YNFKEQ come from the germline V gene. The CDR3 reads CASSQREMGWEQYF. The CDR3 DNA sequence: TGTGCCAGCAGCCAGCGGGAGATGGGATGGGAGCAGTACTTC.

This chain links TRBV28 with TRBJ2-7; 11 bases map to TRBD2. CDR3 length: 15 residues. V shed 1 base, J shed 5 bases, and the junction held 4 bases outside the gene matches. CDR1 and CDR2 from the germline V gene are MDHEN and SYDVKM. The CDR3 DNA follows: TGTGCCAGCAGTTTATCGACTAGCGGGACACACGAGCAGTACTTC. Protein product: CASSLSTSGTHEQYF.

The chain couples TRBV5-1 to TRBJ1-4, with TRBD1 matching 10 bases. CDR3 length equals 16 residues. Per the germline V gene, CDR1 is SGHRS and CDR2 is YFSETQ. V shed 2 bases, J shed 8 bases, and the junction held 9 bases outside the gene matches. The CDR3 nucleotides are TGCGCCAGCAGCTTCGCCGGGACAGGGGTTGGAGAAAAACTGTTTTTT. Protein: CASSFAGTGVGEKLFF.

The chain carries TRBV5-1 and TRBJ2-3; 7 nucleotides agree with TRBD2. With 7 bases clipped from V and 3 bases from J, the junction kept 11 bases outside the gene matches. This CDR3 has 15 residues. Germline V gene data show CDR1 as SGHRS and CDR2 as YFSETQ. CDR3 sequence (DNA): TGCGCCAGCGCCCCCGGCGGGAGAGGAACAGATACGCAGTATTTT. Translated: CASAPGGRGTDTQYF.

There are a few counts of this clone. V is TRBV19 and J is TRBJ1-1, with TRBD1 matching over 8 bases. Germline CDR1 LNHDA, CDR2 SQIVND (reference sequence). V lost 9 bases to trimming and J lost 1 base; unmatched junction nucleotides: 7. The CDR3 spans 14 residues. DNA for the CDR3: TGTGCCAGAAGACAGGGGAGGAGGAACACTGAAGCTTTCTTT. The encoded protein is CARRQGRRNTEAFF.

J is TRBJ1-1 and V is TRBV28; tentative D call: TRBD1 (6 bases). Deletions cut 7 bases from V and 2 bases from J, with 17 bases between. The CDR3 totals 15 residues. In germline, CDR1 is MDHEN, CDR2 SYDVKM. CDR3 protein: CASTWTDRLNTEAFF. DNA for the CDR3: TGTGCCAGCACCTGGACAGACAGGTTAAACACTGAAGCTTTCTTT.